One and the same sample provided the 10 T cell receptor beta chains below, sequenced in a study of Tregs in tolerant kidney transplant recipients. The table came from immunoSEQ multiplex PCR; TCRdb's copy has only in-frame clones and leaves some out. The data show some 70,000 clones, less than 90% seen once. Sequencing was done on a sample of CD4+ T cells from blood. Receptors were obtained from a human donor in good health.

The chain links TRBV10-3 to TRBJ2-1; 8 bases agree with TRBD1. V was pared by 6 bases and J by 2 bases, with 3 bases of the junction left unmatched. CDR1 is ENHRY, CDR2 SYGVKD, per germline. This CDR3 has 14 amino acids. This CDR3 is CAISGQGPYNEQFF. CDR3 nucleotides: TGTGCCATCAGCGGACAGGGCCCCTACAATGAGCAGTTCTTC.

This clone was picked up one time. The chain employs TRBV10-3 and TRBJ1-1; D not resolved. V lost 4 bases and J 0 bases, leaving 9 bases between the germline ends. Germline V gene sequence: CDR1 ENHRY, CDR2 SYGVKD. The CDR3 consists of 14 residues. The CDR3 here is CAISAAFMNTEAFF. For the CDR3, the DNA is TGTGCCATCAGTGCGGCATTCATGAACACTGAAGCTTTCTTT.

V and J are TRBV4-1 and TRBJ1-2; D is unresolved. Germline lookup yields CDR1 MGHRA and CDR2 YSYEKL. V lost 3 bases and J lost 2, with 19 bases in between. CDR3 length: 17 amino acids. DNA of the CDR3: TGCGCCAGCAGCCACGGGATTCCTAGAAAAAACAACTATGGCTACACCTTC. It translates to CASSHGIPRKNNYGYTF.

CDR3 coding DNA: TGTGCCAGCAGTGGGACTAGCGGCACGAGAATAGATACGCAGTATTTT. It yields the protein CASSGTSGTRIDTQYF. The chain uses TRBV28 and TRBJ2-3, with TRBD2 identical over 11 bases. CDR1 MDHEN and CDR2 SYDVKM come from the germline V gene. J gave up 5 bases and V 5 bases, and 9 bases lay outside the gene matches. This CDR3 has 16 residues.

CDR3 nucleotide sequence: TGTGCCAGCAGTTCAAGCGAGAACACTGAAGCTTTCTTT. This codes for CASSSSENTEAFF. J is TRBJ1-1 and V is TRBV6-6; no clear D. Trimming shortened V by 4 bases and J by 1 base, and 7 bases separated the two germline ends. The CDR3 loop spans 13 amino acids. Germline-derived CDR1 and CDR2 are MNHNY and SVGAGI (reference sequence).

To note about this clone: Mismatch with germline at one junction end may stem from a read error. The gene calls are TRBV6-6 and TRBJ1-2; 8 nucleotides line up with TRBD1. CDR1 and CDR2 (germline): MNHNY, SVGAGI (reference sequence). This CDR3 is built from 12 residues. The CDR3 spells CASSKDRARTGF. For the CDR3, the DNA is TGTGCCAGCAGTAAGGACAGGGCCCGTACTGGCTTC.

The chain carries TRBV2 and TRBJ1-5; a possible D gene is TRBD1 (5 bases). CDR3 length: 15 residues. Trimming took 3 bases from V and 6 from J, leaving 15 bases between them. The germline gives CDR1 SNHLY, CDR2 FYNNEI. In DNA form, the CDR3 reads TGTGCCAGCAGTGAGGAAGGGGCTGGAGGTCAGCCCCAGCATTTT. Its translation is CASSEEGAGGQPQHF.

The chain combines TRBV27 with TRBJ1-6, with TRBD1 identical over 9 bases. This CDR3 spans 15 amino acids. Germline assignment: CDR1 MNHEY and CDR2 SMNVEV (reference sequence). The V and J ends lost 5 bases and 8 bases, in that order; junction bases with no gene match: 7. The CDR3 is CASSRQGVMDSPLHF. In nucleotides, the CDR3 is TGTGCCAGCAGTCGACAGGGGGTTATGGATTCACCCCTCCACTTT.

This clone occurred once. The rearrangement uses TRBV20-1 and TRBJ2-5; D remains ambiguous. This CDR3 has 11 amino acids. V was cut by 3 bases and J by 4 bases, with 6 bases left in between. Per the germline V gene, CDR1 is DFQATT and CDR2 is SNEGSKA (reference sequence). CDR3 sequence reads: CSASHIETQYF. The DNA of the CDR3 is TGCAGTGCTAGCCATATAGAGACCCAGTACTTC.

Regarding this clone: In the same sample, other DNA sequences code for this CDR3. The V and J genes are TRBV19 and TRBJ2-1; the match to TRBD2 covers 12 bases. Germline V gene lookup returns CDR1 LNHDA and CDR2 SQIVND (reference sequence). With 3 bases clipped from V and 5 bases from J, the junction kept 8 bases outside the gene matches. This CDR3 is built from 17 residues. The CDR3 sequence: CASSIFRTSGGHNEQFF. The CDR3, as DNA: TGTGCCAGTAGTATCTTCCGAACTAGCGGGGGGCACAATGAGCAGTTCTTC.